This T cell receptor beta chain was identified during a study of blood T cell repertoires in COVID-19. The wider study: Whether acute or convalescent, the COVID-19 samples came from the United States, Italy and Spain. From T cells, B-cell-depleted T cells, or PBMCs came the material, which was cDNA or gDNA.

This CDR3 is 13 amino acids long. Germline V gives CDR1 SGHRS, CDR2 YFSETQ. Unmatched junction bases numbered 4, after V lost 3 bases and J lost 5 bases. Authors' methods: Quantification of nucleated cells was approximated via reference gene primer amplification. Profiling relied on immunoSEQ multiplex PCR, and the TCRdb table lists in-frame clones only, not all of them. That table supplies the V and J calls and clone size; D and trimming were determined from the DNA. The sample lists roughly 230,000 clones, around 83% seen once, with 7.4% in the top ten. The sequence derives from a woman in her fifties or sixties with acute or convalescent COVID-19. Specimen: peripheral blood. The rearrangement uses TRBV5-1 and TRBJ2-5, with TRBD1 identical over 7 bases. CDR3 in DNA: TGCGCCAGCAGCTCAGGACAGGCTGAGACCCAGTACTTC. Its translation: CASSSGQAETQYF.